The 27 T cell receptor beta chains below come from one sample, sequenced in a study of T cells in Graves' hyperthyroidism and ophthalmopathy. TCR beta CDR3 region amplification was performed from RNA transcripts. With the HTBI primer set, the TCR CDR3 went through a first round of RT-PCR. Each CDR3 protein is one row after TCRdb ran MiXCR on the multiplex PCR reads. The sample carries 550,000 to 800,000 distinct CDR3 sequences, around 16% recorded once. Sequencing was carried out using blood. These receptors all stem from a man in his fifties or sixties with Graves' hyperthyroidism.

This clonotype was observed many times. The chain joins TRBV5-1 to TRBJ2-1, with D unresolved. The CDR3 runs 13 residues. V was trimmed by 0 bases and J by 9 bases, leaving 10 bases between them. CDR1 and CDR2 (germline): SGHRS, YFSETQ. The CDR3 coding sequence is TGCGCCAGCAGCTTGGCCGGGTCCCCTGAGCAGTTCTTC. Translated, it gives CASSLAGSPEQFF.

This clonotype was detected many times. V usage is TRBV10-2 and J usage is TRBJ2-3, with 12 bases identical to TRBD2. The CDR3 is 15 residues long. The germline CDR1 and CDR2 sequences are WSHSY and SAAADI. V shed 5 bases and J 2 bases; nucleotides not matched to a gene: 2. CDR3 loop: CASSRTSGITDTQYF. The CDR3, as DNA: TGCGCCAGCAGTAGGACTAGCGGGATCACAGATACGCAGTATTTT.

At least ten counts were recorded for this clonotype. The CDR3 sequence is CASSEPSGTGGIGGGEKLFF. The CDR3 bases are TGTGCCAGCAGTGAACCTTCCGGGACAGGGGGAATAGGAGGAGGTGAAAAACTGTTTTTT. This chain uses TRBV6-1 with TRBJ1-4; TRBD1 agrees at 11 bases. The CDR3 has 20 amino acids. V lost 2 bases to trimming and J lost 7 bases; unmatched junction nucleotides: 18. The germline CDR1 and CDR2 sequences are MNHNS and SASEGT.

This clonotype has only a few counts. This chain connects TRBV6-2 or TRBV6-3 to TRBJ2-3; D might be TRBD2 (6 bases). Between the trimmed V and J ends, which lost 6 bases and 2 bases, there was a span of 18 bases. Germline-derived CDR1 and CDR2 are MNHEY and SVGEGT. This CDR3 is built from 16 residues. Here the CDR3 reads CASRPPPGLITDTQYF. CDR3 DNA sequence: TGTGCCAGCAGACCACCCCCGGGACTGATCACAGATACGCAGTATTTT.

This clonotype was counted a few times. V usage is TRBV28 and J usage is TRBJ1-3; perhaps TRBD1 as D (5 bases). The CDR3 sequence is 14 residues long. In germline, CDR1 is MDHEN, CDR2 SYDVKM. Trimming left V 6 bases short and J 8 bases short, with 17 bases between. Here the CDR3 reads CASSLDSSGDTIYF. The CDR3, as DNA: TGTGCCAGCAGCCTAGACAGCTCTGGGGACACCATATATTTT.

The J gene is TRBJ2-1, the V gene TRBV27; TRBD2 matches 11 bases. CDR1 and CDR2 from the germline V gene are MNHEY and SMNVEV (reference sequence). V lost 3 bases and J lost 6; bases outside the gene matches: 4. The CDR3 is made up of 15 amino acids. CDR3 sequence: CASSFQLAGANEQFF. CDR3 DNA: TGTGCCAGCAGTTTTCAACTAGCGGGAGCCAATGAGCAGTTCTTC.

In its sample, this clonotype was seen many times. This rearrangement joins TRBV11-2 to TRBJ1-1; weak D call: TRBD1 (6 bases). The CDR3 extends over 14 amino acids. The germline V gene encodes CDR1 SGHAT and CDR2 FQNNGV. V lost 5 bases and J 3 bases, leaving 13 bases between the germline ends. CDR3 residues: CASSKTRGDTEAFF. The CDR3 DNA sequence: TGTGCCAGCAGCAAGACCAGGGGTGACACTGAAGCTTTCTTT.

This clonotype was seen repeatedly, ten times or more. This chain connects TRBV24-1 to TRBJ2-7; 10 bases are shared with TRBD2. The V gene's germline CDR1 is KGHDR and CDR2 SFDVKD. Trimming at V came to 6 bases and at J to 3 bases, leaving 10 bases not matched to a gene. The CDR3 has 16 amino acids. The CDR3 bases are TGTGCCACCAGTCCCGGACTAGCGGAGCCCGACTACGAGCAGTACTTC. Its translation: CATSPGLAEPDYEQYF.

This clonotype showed up many times. The J gene is TRBJ2-5, the V gene TRBV7-9; 7 bases map to TRBD2. V lost 6 bases, J lost 5 bases, and 9 bases stayed unmatched. This CDR3 region has 14 residues. CDR1 and CDR2 (germline): SEHNR, FQNEAQ (reference sequence). This chain's CDR3 is CASSSSGERETQYF. The CDR3 region has the DNA TGTGCCAGCAGTTCTAGCGGAGAGAGGGAGACCCAGTACTTC.

This clonotype was detected ten times or more. CDR3 in amino acids: CASSPSTGARTEAFF. DNA of the CDR3: TGTGCCAGCAGCCCCTCGACAGGCGCTAGAACTGAAGCTTTCTTT. The chain carries TRBV28 and TRBJ1-1; TRBD1 might be the D (6 bases). V was trimmed by 6 bases and J by 5 bases, leaving 19 bases between them. The CDR3 consists of 15 residues. Germline CDR1 MDHEN, CDR2 SYDVKM.

The CDR3 bases are TGCAGTGCTAGATATGGGGGCGCCGGGACAGAGAGCAACGAGCAGTACTTC. Its translation: CSARYGGAGTESNEQYF. This sequence joins TRBV20-1 and TRBJ2-7, with 7 bases that match TRBD1. CDR1 DFQATT and CDR2 SNEGSKA come from the germline V gene (reference sequence). This CDR3 is 17 amino acids long. J lost 5 bases, V lost 2 bases, and 18 bases had no gene match.

This clonotype was detected many times. This rearrangement joins TRBV27 to TRBJ2-1; 8 nucleotides align to TRBD1. This CDR3 has 17 residues. Unmatched junction bases numbered 16, after V lost 5 bases and J lost 7 bases. CDR1 is MNHEY and CDR2 is SMNVEV in the germline V gene (reference sequence). DNA for the CDR3: TGTGCCAGCAGTCCCAGCCCAGGGGGCCCCGTTAGTAATGAGCAGTTCTTC. This translates into CASSPSPGGPVSNEQFF.

This clonotype was seen only a few times. The CDR3 region has the DNA TGCAGCGTTGGGACCGGGAACCATCAGCCCCAGCATTTT. Amino acid sequence: CSVGTGNHQPQHF. The rearrangement links TRBV29-1 to TRBJ1-5; no clear D gene. The length of the CDR3 is 13 residues. V lost 4 bases and J 5 bases, leaving 12 bases between the germline ends. Germline loops: CDR1 SQVTM, CDR2 ANQGSEA.

This clonotype was found many times. The junction differs from germline at one of its ends, possibly a read error. V and J are TRBV6-2 or TRBV6-3 and TRBJ2-5; possibly TRBD1 for D (6 bases). From germline, CDR1 is MNHEY and CDR2 SVGEGT. The CDR3 is 14 amino acids. Here the CDR3 DNA reads TGTGCCAGCAGTTACTCCGAGGGGGAAGAGGCCCAGTACTTC. This translates into CASSYSEGEEAQYF.

The V gene is TRBV25-1, the J gene TRBJ1-2; 7 nucleotides agree with TRBD1. Germline V lookup: CDR1 MGHDK, CDR2 SYGVNS. The CDR3 extends over 12 amino acids. J was trimmed by 12 bases and V by 3 bases; bases with no gene match: 7. Here the CDR3 reads CASSEGQSGNTF. The CDR3 bases are TGTGCCAGCAGTGAGGGACAGTCTGGAAACACCTTC.

With regard to this clonotype: Germline is not matched at one junction end, which may reflect a read error. The rearrangement joins TRBV12-3 or TRBV12-4 to TRBJ2-2; maybe TRBD2 (5 bases). The CDR3 extends over 14 amino acids. In DNA form, the CDR3 reads TGTGCCAGCAGTTTTGGCCAGAACACCGGGGAGATGTTTTTT. Its protein is CASSFGQNTGEMFF.

There are a few counts of this clonotype. The chain joins TRBV20-1 to TRBJ2-1; 8 nucleotides align to TRBD2. CDR1 and CDR2 (germline): DFQATT, SNEGSKA (reference sequence). The CDR3 consists of 14 residues. Unmatched junction bases numbered 6, after V lost 3 bases and J lost 5 bases. This chain's CDR3 is CSARIAGQNNEQFF. The CDR3, as DNA: TGCAGTGCTAGGATAGCGGGACAAAACAATGAGCAGTTCTTC.

This clonotype was detected once. A read error is possible here, since a much larger clone lies one base away. This chain connects TRBV2 to TRBJ1-3; D not certain. The germline V and J ends were trimmed by 4 bases and 0 bases, with 4 bases remaining between them. CDR1 and CDR2 (germline): SNHLY, FYNNEI. The CDR3 length is 13 residues. The CDR3 here is CASSGVSGNTIYF. CDR3 nucleotide sequence: TGTGCCAGCAGTGGGGTCTCTGGAAACACCATATATTTT.

V usage is TRBV14 and J usage is TRBJ2-3; D ambiguous. The V gene lost 1 base and the J gene lost 0 bases, with 5 bases spanning the gap. The CDR3 totals 14 residues. The V gene's germline CDR1 is SGHDN and CDR2 FVKESK. The CDR3: CASSQVASTDTQYF. The CDR3 DNA follows: TGTGCCAGCAGCCAAGTTGCAAGCACAGATACGCAGTATTTT.

In DNA form, the CDR3 reads TGTGCCAGCAGTAACAACCAGGGACTGGGCACCATATATTTT. It translates to CASSNNQGLGTIYF. V and J are TRBV11-2 and TRBJ1-3, with a tentative D call TRBD1 (5 bases). Trimming removed 6 bases from V and 9 bases from J, with 18 bases in between. This CDR3 has 14 residues. Germline V gives CDR1 SGHAT, CDR2 FQNNGV.

The gene calls are TRBV19 and TRBJ2-2; perhaps TRBD1 as D (5 bases). The CDR3 is 13 residues long. The germline V gene encodes CDR1 LNHDA and CDR2 SQIVND (reference sequence). Between the trimmed V and J ends, which lost 2 bases and 6 bases, there was a span of 7 bases. CDR3 amino acids: CASSIQQAGELFF. CDR3 DNA sequence: TGTGCCAGTAGTATACAACAGGCCGGGGAGCTGTTTTTT.

V and J are TRBV10-2 and TRBJ2-1; D might be TRBD1 (5 bases). The CDR3 runs to 17 residues. V lost 0 bases, J lost 2 bases, and 14 bases lay in between. CDR1 is WSHSY, CDR2 SAAADI, per germline. The CDR3 DNA follows: TGCGCCAGCAGTGAGTCAGTAGGGGCGACCACCTACAATGAGCAGTTCTTC. As protein: CASSESVGATTYNEQFF.

This clonotype was seen many times. This rearrangement joins TRBV3-1 to TRBJ2-5; D possibly uses TRBD1 or TRBD2 (6 bases each). CDR3 size: 13 residues. V was trimmed by 4 bases and J by 4 bases, leaving 10 bases between them. Germline CDR1 LGHDT, CDR2 YNNKEL (reference sequence). The CDR3 here is CASSPRGVETQYF. In DNA form, the CDR3 reads TGTGCCAGCAGCCCGAGGGGGGTAGAGACCCAGTACTTC.

In this sample, this clonotype turned up many times. J is TRBJ1-2 and V is TRBV6-1; D not certain. This CDR3 has 15 amino acids. Germline V gene sequence: CDR1 MNHNS, CDR2 SASEGT. Trimming removed 7 bases at V and 4 bases at J, with 19 bases between. CDR3 nucleotides: TGTGCCAGCACCTCCCGCCGCGCAGACACCTATGGCTACACCTTC. Residues: CASTSRRADTYGYTF.

This clonotype showed up just a few times. This chain links TRBV10-2 with TRBJ1-5; a possible D gene is TRBD1 (6 bases). The germline V and J ends were trimmed by 7 bases and 4 bases, with 14 bases remaining between them. The germline V gene has CDR1 WSHSY and CDR2 SAAADI. This CDR3 contains 14 residues. CDR3 sequence: CASNPTGWNQPQHF. The CDR3 coding sequence is TGCGCCAGCAACCCGACAGGATGGAATCAGCCCCAGCATTTT.

The chain carries TRBV6-5 and TRBJ1-2; no clear D gene. Germline CDR1 is MNHEY and CDR2 is SVGAGI. This CDR3 region has 15 residues. V was pared by 4 bases and J by 0 bases, with 12 bases between. CDR3 in amino acids: CASSSPSHSNYGYTF. CDR3 bases: TGTGCCAGCAGTTCCCCGAGCCATTCTAACTATGGCTACACCTTC.

This clonotype was observed many times. The chain has TRBV2 and TRBJ2-3; D not resolved. The CDR3 extends over 13 amino acids. V lost 7 bases, J lost 2 bases, and 10 bases lay in between. CDR1 SNHLY and CDR2 FYNNEI come from the germline V gene. CDR3 loop: CASTLLLTDTQYF. CDR3 coding DNA: TGTGCCAGCACACTCCTCCTCACAGATACGCAGTATTTT.